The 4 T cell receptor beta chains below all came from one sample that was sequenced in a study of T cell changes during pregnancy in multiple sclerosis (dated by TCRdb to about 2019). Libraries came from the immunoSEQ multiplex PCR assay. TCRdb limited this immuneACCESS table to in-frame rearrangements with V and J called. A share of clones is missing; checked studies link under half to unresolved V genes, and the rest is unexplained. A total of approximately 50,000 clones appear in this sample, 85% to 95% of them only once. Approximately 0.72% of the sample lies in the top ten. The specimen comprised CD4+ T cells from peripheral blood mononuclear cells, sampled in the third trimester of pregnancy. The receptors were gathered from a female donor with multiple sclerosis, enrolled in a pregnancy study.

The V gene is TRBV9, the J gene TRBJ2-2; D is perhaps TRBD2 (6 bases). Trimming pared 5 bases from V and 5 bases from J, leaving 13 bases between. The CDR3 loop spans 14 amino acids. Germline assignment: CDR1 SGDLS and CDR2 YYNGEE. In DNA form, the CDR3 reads TGTGCCAGCAGGGAGGAGGGCCGGACCGGGGAGCTGTTTTTT. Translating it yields CASREEGRTGELFF.

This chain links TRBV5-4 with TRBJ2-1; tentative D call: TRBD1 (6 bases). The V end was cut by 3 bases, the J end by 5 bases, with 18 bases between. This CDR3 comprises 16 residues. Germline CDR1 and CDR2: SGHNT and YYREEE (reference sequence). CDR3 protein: CASSSTGRGDNNEQFF. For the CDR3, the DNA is TGTGCCAGCAGCTCCACCGGCCGAGGGGACAACAATGAGCAGTTCTTC.

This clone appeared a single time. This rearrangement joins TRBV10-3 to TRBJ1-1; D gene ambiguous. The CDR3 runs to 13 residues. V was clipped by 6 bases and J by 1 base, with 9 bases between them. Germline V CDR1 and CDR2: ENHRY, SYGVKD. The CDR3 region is CAISARRNTEAFF. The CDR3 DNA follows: TGTGCCATCAGCGCCCGGAGGAACACTGAAGCTTTCTTT.

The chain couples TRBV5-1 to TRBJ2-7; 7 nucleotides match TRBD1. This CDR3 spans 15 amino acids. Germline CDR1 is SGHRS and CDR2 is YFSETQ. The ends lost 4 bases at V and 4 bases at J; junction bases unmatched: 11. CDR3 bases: TGCGCCAGCAGCAGTACCGGGACAGTGTTTTACGAGCAGTACTTC. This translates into CASSSTGTVFYEQYF.